This T cell receptor beta chain came from a study of blood T cells in healthy people across ages. A second PCR, run for roughly 7 to 12 cycles, used a sample-barcoded 5' primer plus a J-beta primer mix. Unique molecular identifiers of 12 random nucleotides labeled each cDNA. Using its own MiXCR run on the 5' RACE reads, TCRdb lists one record per CDR3 protein. Altogether approximately 880,000 distinct CDR3 sequences are present, around 46% being singletons, with the ten largest covering over 10%. Healthy Caucasian individuals from Russia aged roughly 6 to 100 were enrolled as donors. Each sample used at least 7 million PBMCs. General observations from the study: What prevented conclusive comparison of naive and antigen-experienced cells was that PBMCs were unsorted.

The table lists this clonotype with a count of one. Its antigen is currently unknown. The clonotype comes from a man younger than 40 in good health. The sequenced material came from blood.

This CDR3 is CASSLDEGPRSFF. CDR3 sequence (DNA): TGTGCCAGCAGCTTAGATGAGGGTCCGAGGTCGTTCTTC. The chain carries TRBV7-2 and TRBJ2-1, with D perhaps matching TRBD2 (5 bases). The V gene's germline CDR1 is SGHTA and CDR2 FQGNSA. The CDR3 spans 13 residues. Trimming shortened V by 1 base and J by 15 bases, and 16 bases separated the two germline ends.